A single sample is the source of the 11 T cell receptor beta chains below, sequenced in a study of beta chain features in type 1 diabetes. Every bit of the isolated RNA underwent reverse transcription, so sequencing read expressed TCRB transcripts. Clones were read by immunoSEQ multiplex PCR, and TCRdb kept only the in-frame ones, dropping some. This sample carries about 150,000 clones, around 10% of them seen once, and the ten largest clones take roughly 2%. The sample comprised central memory CD4+ T cells from blood. Every receptor here comes from a man aged 18 to 29 in good health.

This sequence joins TRBV5-1 and TRBJ2-4; D gene unclear. Germline CDR1 is SGHRS and CDR2 is YFSETQ. The CDR3 runs to 15 residues. V lost 0 bases to trimming and J lost 7 bases, with 14 bases between them. The CDR3 bases are TGCGCCAGCAGCTTGGGTTGGTCGGAAAAGAACATTCAGTACTTC. Encoded protein: CASSLGWSEKNIQYF.

This chain joins TRBV11-2 and TRBJ2-3; perhaps TRBD1 as D (5 bases). The V and J ends lost 0 bases and 9 bases respectively, with 10 bases between them. Germline lookup yields CDR1 SGHAT and CDR2 FQNNGV. This CDR3 spans 13 amino acids. The CDR3 coding sequence is TGTGCCAGCAGCTTAGAGGTCGCAGGGACGCAGTATTTT. Protein product: CASSLEVAGTQYF.

The chain employs TRBV14 and TRBJ1-2, with 10 positions matching TRBD1. The junction had 8 bases not matched to a gene; V was cut back by 2 bases and J by 8 bases. This CDR3 has 15 amino acids. Germline values: CDR1 SGHDN, CDR2 FVKESK. The CDR3 nucleotides are TGTGCCAGCAGCCAACTGGGACAGGGGACTGGCGGCTACACCTTC. Its protein product is CASSQLGQGTGGYTF. Full variable domain (remainder filled in from reference TRBV14 and TRBJ1-2): EAGVTQFPSHSVIEKGQTVTLRCDPISGHDNLYWYRRVMGKEIKFLLHFVKESKQDESGMPNNRFLAERTGGTYSTLKVQPAELEDSGVYFCASSQLGQGTGGYTFGSGTRLTVV.

This clone was observed many times. The rearrangement links TRBV11-1 to TRBJ2-1; 9 bases agree with TRBD2. V gave up 5 bases and J gave up 3 bases; unmatched junction bases: 11. The germline V gene has CDR1 SGHAT and CDR2 FQDESV (reference sequence). The CDR3 loop spans 17 amino acids. In DNA, the CDR3 is TGTGCCAGCAGCCCCAAGCCACTAGCGGGCGGCTACAATGAGCAGTTCTTC. It encodes CASSPKPLAGGYNEQFF.

In this sample, this clone turned up a few times. V gene TRBV28 combines with J gene TRBJ2-3; D unclear. With 6 bases removed from V and 5 bases from J, the gap between germline ends came to 15 bases. CDR1 and CDR2 from the germline V gene are MDHEN and SYDVKM. The CDR3 consists of 14 residues. CDR3 protein: CASRVELGLDTQYF. The CDR3 nucleotides read TGTGCCAGCAGGGTAGAATTGGGGTTAGATACGCAGTATTTT.

The chain combines TRBV4-1 with TRBJ2-1, with TRBD2 identical over 9 bases. The trim removed 2 bases at V and 0 bases at J, leaving 5 bases unmatched. From germline, CDR1 is MGHRA and CDR2 YSYEKL. CDR3 size: 17 residues. CDR3 nucleotides: TGCGCCAGCAGCCAACGACTAGCGGATAGCTCCTACAATGAGCAGTTCTTC. Translated, it gives CASSQRLADSSYNEQFF.

The chain employs TRBV25-1 and TRBJ1-1; D is uncertain. The CDR3 is 16 amino acids. V was clipped by 0 bases and J by 4 bases, with 15 bases between them. Germline V gene sequence: CDR1 MGHDK, CDR2 SYGVNS. CDR3 region: CASSEYRVRGGTEAFF. The CDR3 DNA is TGTGCCAGCAGTGAATATAGAGTAAGAGGTGGCACTGAAGCTTTCTTT. Looking up the rest from reference TRBV25-1 and TRBJ1-1 gives the full variable domain: EADIYQTPRYLVIGTGKKITLECSQTMGHDKMYWYQQDPGMELHLIHYSYGVNSTEKGDLSSESTVSRIRTEHFPLTLESARPSHTSQYLCASSEYRVRGGTEAFFGQGTRLTVV.

The V call is TRBV5-6, the J call TRBJ2-5; either TRBD1 or TRBD2 may fit D (5 bases each). Trimming cost V 3 bases and J 0 bases, with 9 bases left between them. This CDR3 is 14 amino acids long. From germline, CDR1 is SGHDT and CDR2 YYEEEE. CDR3 protein: CASSSPGHQETQYF. CDR3 nucleotide sequence: TGTGCCAGCAGCTCACCGGGACACCAAGAGACCCAGTACTTC.

Regarding this clone: Other DNA sequences in this sample translate to the same CDR3. The V gene is TRBV7-2, the J gene TRBJ2-2, with TRBD2 matching over 8 bases. Unmatched junction bases numbered 2, after V lost 4 bases and J lost 1 base. The CDR3 sequence is 15 residues long. Germline CDR1 SGHTA, CDR2 FQGNSA. The CDR3 protein is CASSYSGKNTGELFF. The DNA for the CDR3 is TGTGCCAGCAGCTATAGCGGGAAGAACACCGGGGAGCTGTTTTTT.

On this clone itself: At one boundary the junction diverges from the germline segment, which might be a read error. V usage is TRBV18 and J usage is TRBJ1-1, with TRBD1 identical over 7 bases. This CDR3 has 16 residues. CDR1 is KGHSH and CDR2 is LQKENI in the germline V gene. The CDR3 DNA reads as TGTGCCAGCGCACCAGGGGGAACGGGGCTTGGAACTGAAGCTTTCTTT. Translation gives CASAPGGTGLGTEAFF.

V gene TRBV9 combines with J gene TRBJ2-1; the match to TRBD1 covers 8 bases. This CDR3 has 13 amino acids. V lost 3 bases to trimming and J lost 9 bases; unmatched junction nucleotides: 5. CDR1 and CDR2 (germline): SGDLS, YYNGEE. CDR3 DNA: TGTGCCAGCAGCGGGACAGGGCTGGTTGAGCAGTTCTTC. It translates to CASSGTGLVEQFF.